The following is a TCR beta chain sequence with its context. Antigen: not known. This sample was taken from a study of cytomegalovirus exposure and HLA in healthy donors. Amplification used 60 Vbeta primers and 13 Jbeta primers. TCRdb's copy holds only in-frame clones and misses some; the assay was immunoSEQ multiplex PCR. This table holds about 130,000 clones, under 10% found once. Notes on the study in general: 87-base-pair reads could not separate some V segments, including TRBV6-2 and TRBV6-3. Overall, roughly 150 TCR beta chains were annotated as cytomegalovirus-associated. Reports showed the classifier diagnosing cytomegalovirus status with high specificity and sensitivity. According to a later analysis, most TCR beta chains associated with CMV appeared HLA-restricted.

V lost 4 bases and J lost 7; bases outside the gene matches: 14. Per germline, CDR1 KGHSY and CDR2 FQNENV. The CDR3 consists of 17 residues. Sequenced input: PBMCs. This sequence joins TRBV16 and TRBJ1-2; 11 bases map to TRBD1. The receptor comes from a woman aged 40 to 50 in good health and CMV-seropositive. In nucleotides, the CDR3 is TGTGCCAGCAGCCCCCCCGGGACAGGGGGGAATTTCCGTGGCTACACCTTC. This sequence encodes CASSPPGTGGNFRGYTF.